Presented here are 2 T cell receptor beta chains from one specimen sequenced in a study of T cells in Graves' hyperthyroidism and ophthalmopathy. Using RNA transcripts as the source, TCR beta CDR3 regions were amplified. HTBI primers were used for first-round RT-PCR of the TCR CDR3. Via MiXCR, TCRdb re-called the multiplex PCR reads, giving one row per CDR3 protein. The sample lists hundreds of thousands of distinct CDR3 sequences; about 20% were seen once. The sequenced sample was blood. Source of these receptors: a man aged 40-55 years with Graves' ophthalmopathy.

Concerning this clonotype: A much larger clone sits a single nucleotide away, making a read error possible. The rearrangement links TRBV13 to TRBJ1-1; D gene unclear. The CDR3 runs to 14 residues. Germline V gene lookup returns CDR1 PRHDT and CDR2 FYEKMQ (reference sequence). The CDR3: CASSSGVMNTEAFF. The CDR3 DNA is TGCGCCAGCAGCTCCGGAGTCATGAACACTGAAGCTTTCTTT.

This clonotype was detected a few times. The chain joins TRBV27 to TRBJ1-2; a possible D gene is TRBD1 (5 bases). CDR1 and CDR2 from the germline V gene are MNHEY and SMNVEV (reference sequence). The germline V and J ends were trimmed by 0 bases and 5 bases, with 10 bases remaining between them. The CDR3 length is 14 residues. The CDR3 nucleotides read TGTGCCAGCAGTTTATCGGTAGCAGGGTATGGCTACACCTTC. It encodes CASSLSVAGYGYTF.